Listed below are T cell receptor beta chains from one sample, sequenced in a study of T cell repertoires in cytomegalovirus infection. TCRdb processed the reads anew with MiXCR; each CDR3 protein has one entry. The sample includes some 130,000 distinct CDR3 sequences, around 32% seen only once; the top ten take 45% to 55%. These TCRs' antigens remain unknown. This specimen was CD8+ T cells from cultured PBMCs, taken from culture after CMV antigen stimulation. The receptors here all came from a human donor in good health (CMV status not recorded). Some clones in this sample may be carry-over from other donors' samples. CDR3s include the opening cysteine and the closing phenylalanine or tryptophan. A D gene is named only where the DNA matches it firmly. Expanded clones are given a class, and other clones once, few, many or no size at all.

V gene	J gene	clone size	D gene	CDR3 DNA	CDR3 protein
TRBV19	TRBJ2-1	-	TRBD2	TGTGCCAGTAGTACGGACACGGGACTAGCGGGGGGTGAGCAGTTCTTC	CASSTDTGLAGGEQFF
TRBV7-8	TRBJ1-3	few	-	TGTGCCAGCAGCCCCGGGGGGGCAGCGGCATTCTCTGGAAACACCATATATTTT	CASSPGGAAAFSGNTIYF
TRBV5-1	TRBJ1-1	few	-	TGCGCCAGCAGCTTGGGCCTAGGTGGCGGAGTAACGAACACTGAAGCTTTCTTT	CASSLGLGGGVTNTEAFF
TRBV6-1	TRBJ1-1	many	TRBD1	TGTGCCAGCAGCGACAGGGGTACTGAAGCTTTCTTT	CASSDRGTEAFF
TRBV27	TRBJ2-5	few	-	TGTGCCAGCAGTCGCCCCGGGCAAGAGACCCAGTACTTC	CASSRPGQETQYF
TRBV2	TRBJ1-5	-	-	TGTGCCAGCAGTCTCACCGTCTTGGGTTATAGCAATCAGCCCCAGCATTTT	CASSLTVLGYSNQPQHF
TRBV24-1	TRBJ2-2	-	TRBD1	TGTGCCACCTCAGGGGGCACCGGGGAGCTGTTTTTT	CATSGGTGELFF
TRBV28	TRBJ1-1	-	-	TGTGCCAGCGATAAGGGACGGCGGAACACTGAAGCTTTCTTT	CASDKGRRNTEAFF
TRBV3-1	TRBJ1-3	many	-	TGTGCCAGCAGCCCTCAGGGTTTTGGAAACACCATATATTTT	CASSPQGFGNTIYF
TRBV11-2	TRBJ1-5	few	-	TGTGCCAGCAGCCCCGGCAGGGCTCAGCCCCAGCATTTT	CASSPGRAQPQHF
TRBV19	TRBJ2-5	-	-	TGTGCCAGTACGCCAGGAGGTGTCGGGACCCAGTACTTC	CASTPGGVGTQYF
TRBV19	TRBJ2-6	many	-	TGTGCCAGTAGTCCCCCGAGGACTGGGGCCAACGTCCTGACTTTC	CASSPPRTGANVLTF
TRBV20-1	TRBJ2-7	few	TRBD1	TGCAGTGCTAGACCCAGGACAGGGCCCGAGCAGTACTTC	CSARPRTGPEQYF
TRBV13	TRBJ2-3	-	TRBD1	TGTGCCAGCAGCCCCCGTTTACAGGGGGCGATTCGGTCAGATACGCAGTATTTT	CASSPRLQGAIRSDTQYF
TRBV5-4	TRBJ2-1	few	TRBD2	TGTGCCAGCAGCTCAGGCCTAGCGGGGGTTTACAATGAGCAGTTCTTC	CASSSGLAGVYNEQFF
TRBV13	TRBJ1-2	few	-	TGTGCCAGCAGCTTATACATAAACCCCCCCTACACCTTC	CASSLYINPPYTF
TRBV28	TRBJ1-5	-	-	TGTGCCAGCAGTTGGGACAATCAGCCCCAGCATTTT	CASSWDNQPQHF
TRBV19	TRBJ2-7	-	-	TGTGCCAGTAGTATAGAAGGGCAGGGACCCTACGAGCAGTACTTC	CASSIEGQGPYEQYF
TRBV6-5	TRBJ2-3	few	-	TGTGCCAGCAGTTACGGGGGTCGTGGCACAGATACGCAGTATTTT	CASSYGGRGTDTQYF
TRBV7-9	TRBJ2-6	many	TRBD1	TGTGCCAGCAGCCCCGGGACAGGGGGCGTTGGGGCCAACGTCCTGACTTTC	CASSPGTGGVGANVLTF
TRBV5-6	TRBJ2-1	-	TRBD2	TGTGCCAGCAGCCTTTGGACTAGTAGGAAAGAGCAGTTCTTC	CASSLWTSRKEQFF
TRBV20-1	TRBJ1-2	-	-	TGCAGTGCTCCGGACGGGAACTATGGCTACACCTTC	CSAPDGNYGYTF
TRBV19	TRBJ2-5	-	TRBD2	TGTGCCAGTAGAGCGGGGGCAGAGACCCAGTACTTC	CASRAGAETQYF
TRBV7-2	TRBJ2-7	few	TRBD2	TGTGCCAGCAGCTTAGGTGGCGGGGGGGGCTACGAGCAGTACTTC	CASSLGGGGGYEQYF